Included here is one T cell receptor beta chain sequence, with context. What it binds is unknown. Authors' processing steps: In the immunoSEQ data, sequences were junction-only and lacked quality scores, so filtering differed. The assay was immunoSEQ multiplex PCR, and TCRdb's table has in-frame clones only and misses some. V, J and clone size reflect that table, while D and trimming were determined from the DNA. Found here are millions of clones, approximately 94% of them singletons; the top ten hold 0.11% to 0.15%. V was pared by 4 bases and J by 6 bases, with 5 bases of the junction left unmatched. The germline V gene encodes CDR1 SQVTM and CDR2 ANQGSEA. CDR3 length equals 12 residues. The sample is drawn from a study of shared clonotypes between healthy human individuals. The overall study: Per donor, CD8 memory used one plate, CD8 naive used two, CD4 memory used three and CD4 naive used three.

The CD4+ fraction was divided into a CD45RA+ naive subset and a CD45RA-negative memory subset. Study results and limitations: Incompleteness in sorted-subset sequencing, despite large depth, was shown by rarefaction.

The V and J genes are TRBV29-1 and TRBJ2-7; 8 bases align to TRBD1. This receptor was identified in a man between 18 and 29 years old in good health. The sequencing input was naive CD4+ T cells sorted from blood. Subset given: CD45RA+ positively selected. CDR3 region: CSVGQGAIEQYF. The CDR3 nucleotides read TGCAGCGTTGGGCAGGGGGCAATCGAGCAGTACTTC.